The next 4 T cell receptor beta chains were all read from a single sample in a study of patients and donors after allogeneic stem cell transplantation. Each CDR3 protein is one row after TCRdb ran MiXCR on the RT-PCR reads. The sample contains 65,000 to 80,000 distinct CDR3 sequences, around a quarter of which appear only once. The sample taken for sequencing was blood, either unsorted or a sorted T cell fraction (not recorded which). These TCRs come from a human donor who was either an allogeneic HSCT recipient or a stem cell or donor lymphocyte infusion donor (not recorded which). It is not recorded whose cells these are; they may come from a transplant donor.

The V call is TRBV6-5, the J call TRBJ1-5; no firm D call. V lost 0 bases to trimming and J lost 6 bases, with 9 bases between them. CDR3 size: 14 residues. CDR1 MNHEY and CDR2 SVGAGI come from the germline V gene. The CDR3 DNA follows: TGTGCCAGCAGTTACTCGCGGGGAGGTCAGCCCCAGCATTTT. Its protein is CASSYSRGGQPQHF.

Here the CDR3 reads CASSLRGDGETQYF. CDR3 DNA: TGTGCCAGCAGCTTGCGTGGGGACGGGGAGACCCAGTACTTC. The V and J genes are TRBV5-5 and TRBJ2-5; D tentatively fits TRBD1 or TRBD2 (5 bases each). Germline V CDR1 and CDR2: SGHKS, YYEKEE (reference sequence). The CDR3 covers 14 residues. V was cut by 1 base and J by 5 bases, with 12 bases left in between.

There are a few counts of this clonotype. This sequence joins TRBV29-1 and TRBJ1-6; D gene unclear. The CDR3 spans 13 residues. Germline V gives CDR1 SQVTM, CDR2 ANQGSEA. The V end was cut by 4 bases, the J end by 7 bases, with 11 bases between. Written as DNA, the CDR3 is TGCAGCGTTGCCGTGGGAACGAATTCACCCCTCCACTTT. It is translated as CSVAVGTNSPLHF. Filled out from reference TRBV29-1 and TRBJ1-6, the complete variable domain reads SAVISQKPSRDICQRGTSLTIQCQVDSQVTMMFWYRQQPGQSLTLIATANQGSEATYESGFVIDKFPISRPNLTFSTLTVSNMSPEDSSIYLCSVAVGTNSPLHFGNGTRLTVT.

The chain joins TRBV20-1 to TRBJ1-2; D call uncertain. The germline V and J ends were trimmed by 1 base and 8 bases, with 11 bases remaining between them. Germline V gives CDR1 DFQATT, CDR2 SNEGSKA (reference sequence). The CDR3 has 12 amino acids. CDR3 DNA sequence: TGCAGTGCTAGAGGGCAGGTTGTAGGCTACACCTTC. Its translation is CSARGQVVGYTF.